This T cell receptor (beta chain) was sequenced for a study of cytomegalovirus exposure and HLA in healthy donors (dated 2017 in TCRdb). For context, the study as a whole: An earlier analysis of several hundred of the donors reported 250 to 300 Gb of sequence data and 95 million to 130 million unique TCR beta sequences obtained from 150 million to 200 million T cells. An early release that covered fewer than 800 HLA-typed donors contained approximately 300 gigabases of sequencing data and about 84 million unique TCR sequences. The genetic ancestry cluster associated with self-reported Caucasian donors included about 84% of the 350 to 500 genotyped donors. The study aimed to test whether cataloging public T cell receptors could reveal signatures of past pathogen exposure. The study used immunosequencing to profile the T cell repertoires of approximately 650 subjects and linked those repertoires to cytomegalovirus serostatus. In addition to the first cohort of 666 subjects, a separate validation cohort of approximately 110 different subjects was used. The study combined high-throughput TCR immunosequencing, statistical association of individual TCRs with disease status, and machine learning to predict cytomegalovirus infection status. To study patterns of TCR occurrence, a later analysis re-analyzed previously published TCR beta repertoires from 550 to 800 donors and added high-resolution HLA genotyping. The later analysis used no new phenotypic data to find candidate immune exposures, relying instead on TCR beta sequences and their occurrence across donors. An earlier analysis of approximately 500 of the donors applied high-throughput TCR beta sequencing to assess whether each TCR beta V gene segment acted as functional or pseudogenic. Donor age, sex, ethnicity and CMV serostatus were compiled together with the repertoire data. A later genetic analysis used genome-wide SNP genotypes for about 55% of the 666 donors, treating that subset as a discovery cohort. All discovery cohort repertoires had been generated on a single sequencing platform. Class I and class II HLA loci were covered by the typing at four-digit resolution. Typing coverage differed by locus: A, B, C, DRB1 and DQB1 were typed in about 620-640 donors, DQA1 in 522, DPA1 in roughly 590, and DPB1 in 400 to 490. Five DR-DQ haplotypes were treated as single units for association and clustering because of strong linkage in the cohort. Among a few hundred genotyped donors of the cohort, an average of around 240,000 unique TCR beta nucleotide sequences were sequenced per donor, around 20% of them non-productive.

Concerning this clone: The antigen it binds to is not known. The record has no base qualities; no much larger clone is one base away.

The cohort comprised 670 or so healthy bone marrow donors. At the time of sampling, all cohort members were nominally healthy, though unrecorded immune exposures were likely present. The donor was CMV seronegative and was included in the group of around 320 seronegative cohort members. A peripheral blood sample was provided by each donor, and peripheral blood mononuclear cells were used for TCR beta sequencing. Genomic DNA was extracted from the blood cell samples with the Qiagen DNeasy Blood Extraction Kit. CDR1 MNHEY and CDR2 SVGAGI were looked up in the germline V gene. V trim: 0 bases; J trim: 4 bases; unmatched bases: 6. The CDR3 starts with the cysteine, ends with the phenylalanine, and has 16 residues. Only CDR3 DNA remains: 48 bases, in frame from the first base. Libraries were constructed by the immunoSEQ multiplex PCR assay. For the multiplex PCR, a mixture combining 60 forward primers for TCR Vbeta segments and 13 reverse primers for TCR Jbeta segments was used. A multiplex PCR assay on genomic DNA amplified the CDR3 region of rearranged TCR beta genes. The amplified TCR beta libraries were sequenced on the Illumina HiSeq System as 87-base-pair reads. From the authors' description of their analysis: A later analysis tallied 70 million to 100 million unique TCR beta chains across the 550 to 850 repertoires, and some 10 million of those chains were shared by two or more donors. Raw reads were error-corrected and collapsed into unique sequences with a nearest-neighbor algorithm that merged closely related sequences to remove PCR and sequencing errors. V, D and J gene segments were assigned by aligning CDR3 sequences to IMGT reference sequences. For a sequence to be retained, at least a six-nucleotide match to both a V gene segment and a J gene segment was required. A rearrangement was called productive if the CDR3 had no stop codons and remained in frame with V and J, and every other rearrangement was called non-productive. CDR3 was defined by IMGT convention, running from the second conserved V-encoded cysteine to the conserved J-encoded phenylalanine. The earlier analysis of about 610 of the donors excluded any sequence lacking an unambiguous match to a single V gene segment. In an earlier analysis of 587 of the donors, V segments were called functional above 56.7% productive rearrangements and were called segregating when the between-donor standard deviation exceeded 5%. A statistical classification framework was built to diagnose cytomegalovirus status from the catalog of TCR beta chain sequences. In a later analysis, V and J genes were assigned by comparing TCR nucleotide sequences against IMGT/GENE-DB human TR gene sequences. In a later analysis, CDR3 sequences and most-parsimonious VDJ recombination scenarios were assigned using the TCRdist pipeline. In a later analysis, each TCR beta chain was defined by its CDR3 amino acid sequence together with its V-gene family, and reads lacking a unique V-gene family were excluded. In a later analysis, 450 to 600 highly shared, low-generation-probability nucleotide sequences were removed to address suspected cross-contamination and a sequencing artifact. In a later analysis, a clonal expansion index was calculated for each public chain from normalized within-repertoire ranks of inferred template counts. In a later analysis, generation probabilities were computed using a VDJ recombination model fitted to out-of-frame rearrangements, and the results were checked against IGoR. Hypergeometric tests were used in a later analysis to score TCR-TCR, TCR-HLA and TCR-CMV co-occurrence, with a repertoire-size bias correction applied to the TCR pairs. A later analysis estimated false discovery rates by permuting HLA or CMV assignments 20 times. In a later analysis, co-occurring TCRs were grouped using DBSCAN, and TCRdist sequence similarity was added for clustering within HLA-allele-positive subsets. Repertoires with fewer than 30,000 or more than 120,000 public chains, plus five repertoires with anomalous nucleotide sharing, were excluded from co-occurrence clustering. Drawn from immuneACCESS, this table holds only the in-frame rearrangements with V and J called that TCRdb kept. Clones are partly lost; checked studies trace under half to an unresolved V gene and leave the rest unexplained. The V and J calls and clone size were taken over from that table, and D and trimming were inferred from the DNA. The sample data list around 200,000 clones, and 80% of these were observed just once. The ten largest clones capture 0.65% of the sample.

General findings and caveats noted by the study authors: The study gave a list of under 200 TCR beta chains associated with cytomegalovirus. In a later analysis, HLA-associated TCR beta chains were found to be more clonally expanded and to have lower generation probabilities than equally common non-associated chains. Linkage disequilibrium might explain the correlated functional status among segregating V segments, but an unknown experimental factor could not be excluded. Over 15 rarely observed V segments, including chromosome 9 orphons, were excluded from the earlier analysis of 550 to 700 of the donors because counts were too low. Because HLA typing was missing for some donors at each locus, association tests included only the typed subset. According to a later genetic analysis, donors in an Asian-associated ancestry cluster had fewer N-insertions in productive TCRs than the roughly 670-donor mean. The presence/absence analyses assumed that sequencing depth was roughly uniform across donors, and that assumption may not be true. Only TCR beta chains were sequenced in this cohort, and the absence of alpha or paired-chain data limited detectable features. The classifier was reported to diagnose cytomegalovirus status with high specificity and sensitivity in both the original and validation cohorts. A further reported finding was that TCR beta sequences accurately predicted the HLA-A and HLA-B alleles for most subjects in the first cohort. A few of the identified cytomegalovirus-associated TCR beta chains were confirmed in vitro to be specific for cytomegalovirus antigens. A cluster of highly shared sequence variants was judged likely to represent a technical artifact of the sequencing pipeline. An association between a missense DCLRE1C variant and V-gene and J-gene trimming of TCR beta chains was found in a later genetic analysis and replicated in an independent cohort. Most TCR sequences were observed very rarely across donors, whereas some public TCRs were present in many individuals. Specific HLA alleles were associated with 15,000 to 20,000 TCR beta sequences at a false discovery rate of 0.05 in a later analysis. When HLA alleles, especially DR and DQ, strongly co-occurred, TCR associations were difficult to assign to individual alleles. A later analysis found that TCR association rates varied across HLA loci, with DRB1 alleles showing the most associated TCRs and HLA-C alleles the fewest. Several of the top co-occurrence clusters appeared to be linked to parvovirus B19, influenza, CMV and Epstein-Barr virus, according to a later analysis. The authors suggested that the approach could potentially be generalized to other disease states and immunological phenotypes. An earlier analysis of approximately 530 of the donors showed that most TCR beta V segments appeared in productive rearrangements either about 87% or about 30% of the time, which broadly matched IMGT annotations. For the cohort, immune exposure information was limited to CMV serostatus. In a later analysis, most CMV-associated TCR beta chains were found to appear HLA-restricted, with HLA associations seemingly driven largely by CMV exposure. Because the 87-base-pair reads could not distinguish some IMGT-functional V segments, including TRBV6-2 and TRBV6-3, those segments were excluded.

The receptor comes from a boy under 18 in good health and CMV-seronegative. Sequencing was done on a sample of PBMCs. The chain links TRBV6-5 with TRBJ1-2, with 9 bases aligning to TRBD1. CDR3 sequence: CASSYSWDRVGYGYTF. In nucleotides, the sequence is TGTGCCAGCAGTTACTCCTGGGACAGGGTGGGCTATGGCTACACCTTC.